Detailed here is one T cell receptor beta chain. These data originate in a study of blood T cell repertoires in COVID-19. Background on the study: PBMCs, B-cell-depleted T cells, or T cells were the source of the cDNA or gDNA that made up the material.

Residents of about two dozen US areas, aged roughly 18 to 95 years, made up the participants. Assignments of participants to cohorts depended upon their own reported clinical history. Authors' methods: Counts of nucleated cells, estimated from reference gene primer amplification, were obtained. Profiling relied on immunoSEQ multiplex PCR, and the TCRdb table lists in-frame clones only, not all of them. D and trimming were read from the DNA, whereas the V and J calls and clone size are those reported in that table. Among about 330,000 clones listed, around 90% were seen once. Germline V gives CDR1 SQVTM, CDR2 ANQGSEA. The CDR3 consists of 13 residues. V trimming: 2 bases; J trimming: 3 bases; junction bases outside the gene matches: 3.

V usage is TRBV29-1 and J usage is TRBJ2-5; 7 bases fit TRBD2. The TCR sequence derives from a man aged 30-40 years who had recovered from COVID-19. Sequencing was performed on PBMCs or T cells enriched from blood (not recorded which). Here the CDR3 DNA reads TGCAGCGTTGAACCCGCGGGGGAAGAGACCCAGTACTTC. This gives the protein CSVEPAGEETQYF.